This T cell receptor beta chain stems from a study of T-cell memory formation after mild COVID-19. General study results and limits: Clones that shrank (day 15 to 85) were balanced CD4/CD8, whereas later expanders leaned CD4+. The second-wave clones peaking on day 37 were not confirmed as SARS-CoV-2-specific.

Constant-segment primers served in 5'RACE that generated TCR alpha and TCR beta cDNA libraries bearing sample barcodes and UMIs. TCRdb analysed the 5' RACE reads with MiXCR anew, one entry per CDR3 protein. The sample holds 470,000 or so distinct CDR3 sequences, about 20% seen once. Losses at the gene ends were 4 bases for V and 1 base for J; bases not matched to a gene: 4. This CDR3 is 15 amino acids long. Germline-derived CDR1 and CDR2 are MGHRA and YSYEKL. This clonotype came up a few times. Its target is not known. This TCR was recovered from an adult woman who had mild COVID-19 (a few samples of this study predate the infection). Cell type and time point are not known. V usage is TRBV4-1 and J usage is TRBJ1-1, with 9 bases that match TRBD1. Sequencing was performed on PBMCs or a T cell subset sorted from them (not recorded which). CDR3 in amino acids: CASSPGQGPNTEAFF. The CDR3, as DNA: TGCGCCAGCAGCCCGGGACAGGGTCCGAACACTGAAGCTTTCTTT.